The next 17 T cell receptor beta chains were all read from a single sample in a study of long-term antiretroviral therapy in people with HIV. Researchers ran immunoSEQ v3.0 at survey level. The assay was immunoSEQ multiplex PCR, and TCRdb's table has in-frame clones only and misses some. The data contain about 8,500 clones, around 84% of them singletons. The sample here was unsorted PBMCs, taken 0.3 years before starting antiretroviral therapy. These receptors came from a man younger than 40 with HIV.

This clone was found once. The V and J genes are TRBV6-4 and TRBJ2-1; D is possibly TRBD1 or TRBD2 (5 bases each). There are 15 residues in the CDR3. From germline, CDR1 is MRHNA and CDR2 SNTAGT. V lost 5 bases, J lost 0 bases, and 11 bases lay in between. The CDR3 DNA is TGTGCCAGCAGTCCCATGGGGGACTCCTACAATGAGCAGTTCTTC. Residues: CASSPMGDSYNEQFF.

The chain has TRBV11-2 and TRBJ1-1, with D possibly being TRBD1 (5 bases). This CDR3 is built from 15 residues. V dropped 5 bases and J dropped 5 bases, with 18 bases sitting between them. The germline V gene has CDR1 SGHAT and CDR2 FQNNGV. CDR3: CASSQDPGTGTEAFF. CDR3 nucleotides: TGTGCCAGCAGCCAAGACCCGGGGACGGGGACTGAAGCTTTCTTT.

The gene calls are TRBV7-2 and TRBJ1-2; 9 bases are a match to TRBD1. Germline trimming cut 4 bases from V and 5 bases from J; bases unmatched to any gene: 5. The germline V gene has CDR1 SGHTA and CDR2 FQGNSA. The CDR3 loop spans 14 amino acids. CDR3 protein: CASSSTGGAYGYTF. The DNA for the CDR3 is TGTGCCAGCAGCTCGACAGGGGGGGCTTATGGCTACACCTTC.

This chain joins TRBV6-4 and TRBJ1-4; 8 nucleotides match TRBD1. V was clipped by 3 bases and J by 7 bases; unmatched bases: 4. This CDR3 has 14 amino acids. From germline, CDR1 is MRHNA and CDR2 SNTAGT. The CDR3 bases are TGTGCCAGCAGTGAGACAGGGGAGAGTGAAAAACTGTTTTTT. Residues: CASSETGESEKLFF.

The genes are TRBV5-1 and TRBJ2-1, with D possibly TRBD2 on 6 matching bases. Germline values: CDR1 SGHRS, CDR2 YFSETQ. This CDR3 comprises 13 residues. V was cut by 5 bases and J by 9 bases, with 15 bases left in between. CDR3 protein: CASRYTSIGEQFF. The CDR3, as DNA: TGCGCCAGCAGGTATACTAGCATTGGTGAGCAGTTCTTC.

In its sample, this clone was seen once. This chain links TRBV7-2 with TRBJ2-5, with D hard to call. CDR3 length: 15 amino acids. Germline V gene lookup returns CDR1 SGHTA and CDR2 FQGNSA. The germline V and J ends were trimmed by 2 bases and 5 bases, with 15 bases remaining between them. CDR3 bases: TGTGCCAGCAGCTTACCCCTTTACGGGTCGGAGACCCAGTACTTC. This gives the protein CASSLPLYGSETQYF.

The chain uses TRBV4-3 and TRBJ1-4; possibly TRBD1 for D (5 bases). The ends were cut back, 4 bases at V and 0 bases at J, with 15 bases in the middle. The CDR3 loop spans 17 amino acids. The germline V gene has CDR1 LGHNA and CDR2 YSLEER. In DNA form, the CDR3 reads TGCGCCAGCAGCCCCGACACCGGGGCAGCAACTAATGAAAAACTGTTTTTT. This gives the protein CASSPDTGAATNEKLFF.

This chain links TRBV4-2 with TRBJ2-1; D is uncertain. Per the germline V gene, CDR1 is LGHNA and CDR2 is YNFKEQ. This CDR3 is built from 11 residues. Trimming stripped 5 bases from V and 10 bases from J, with 9 bases between. Here the CDR3 DNA reads TGTGCCAGCAGCGCAGCAGGCGAGCAGTTCTTC. Translated, it gives CASSAAGEQFF.

The chain carries TRBV11-2 and TRBJ1-5; 8 bases are shared with TRBD1. The germline gives CDR1 SGHAT, CDR2 FQNNGV. V shed 5 bases and J 3 bases; nucleotides not matched to a gene: 9. This CDR3 is 16 amino acids long. DNA for the CDR3: TGTGCCAGCAGCGCCTCCGGGACAGGTATCAATCAGCCCCAGCATTTT. It encodes CASSASGTGINQPQHF.

By sample share, this clone is medium-sized. The chain joins TRBV28 to TRBJ2-7; 9 nucleotides line up with TRBD1. The ends lost 1 base at V and 4 bases at J; junction bases unmatched: 8. The V gene's germline CDR1 is MDHEN and CDR2 SYDVKM. The length of the CDR3 is 16 residues. The chain's CDR3 is CASSLFPTGTGYEQYF. The CDR3 coding sequence is TGTGCCAGCAGTTTATTTCCGACCGGGACAGGGTACGAGCAGTACTTC.

The chain employs TRBV4-1 and TRBJ1-2; perhaps TRBD1 as D (5 bases). V shed 0 bases and J shed 4 bases, with 18 bases lying between them. Germline V gene sequence: CDR1 MGHRA, CDR2 YSYEKL. This CDR3 contains 17 residues. The CDR3 DNA sequence: TGCGCCAGCAGCCAAGATACAGCAGGGTCCCTCGTCTATGGCTACACCTTC. Protein product: CASSQDTAGSLVYGYTF.

The chain uses TRBV4-1 and TRBJ2-3; D not resolved. CDR3 length: 14 amino acids. Trimming removed 0 bases from V and 3 bases from J, with 7 bases in between. Germline V lookup: CDR1 MGHRA, CDR2 YSYEKL. Here the CDR3 DNA reads TGCGCCAGCAGCCAAGATCAGGTGACAGATACGCAGTATTTT. Its translation is CASSQDQVTDTQYF.

This clone has a single count. The chain joins TRBV7-3 to TRBJ2-5; D perhaps matches TRBD1 (5 bases). V lost 2 bases, J lost 3 bases, and 13 bases lay in between. CDR1 is SGHTA, CDR2 FQGTGA, per germline. There are 15 residues in the CDR3. The CDR3 reads CASSLGAGPEETQYF. The CDR3 coding sequence is TGTGCCAGCAGCTTAGGGGCAGGACCCGAAGAGACCCAGTACTTC.

The chain recombines TRBV9 with TRBJ1-1; D not resolved. From germline, CDR1 is SGDLS and CDR2 YYNGEE. The CDR3 is 15 residues long. With 4 bases removed from V and 0 bases from J, the gap between germline ends came to 13 bases. CDR3 sequence (DNA): TGTGCCAGCAGCTTTAGGGCCGATCTGAACACTGAAGCTTTCTTT. This gives the protein CASSFRADLNTEAFF.

By share of the sample, this clone is medium-sized. This sequence joins TRBV7-8 and TRBJ2-2; D is possibly TRBD1 (5 bases). The CDR3 consists of 16 residues. CDR1 is SGHVS, CDR2 FQNEAQ, per germline. Trimming cost V 5 bases and J 2 bases, with 15 bases left between them. In DNA, the CDR3 is TGTGCCAGCAGCCCTGGGGCATTTAGTAACACCGGGGAGCTGTTTTTT. Translating gives CASSPGAFSNTGELFF.

The chain uses TRBV6-5 and TRBJ1-1; TRBD1 agrees at 9 bases. This CDR3 is built from 16 residues. Germline V gene sequence: CDR1 MNHEY, CDR2 SVGAGI. With V trimmed by 0 bases and J by 5 bases, 7 bases remained unmatched. The CDR3: CASSYSRGQGGTEAFF. DNA of the CDR3: TGTGCCAGCAGTTACTCGAGGGGACAGGGAGGAACTGAAGCTTTCTTT.

V and J are TRBV4-3 and TRBJ2-6, with D perhaps matching TRBD2 (6 bases). From germline, CDR1 is LGHNA and CDR2 YSLEER. The CDR3 runs to 15 residues. Trimming left V 4 bases short and J 0 bases short, with 7 bases between. CDR3 in amino acids: CASSPGGSGANVLTF. CDR3 coding DNA: TGCGCCAGCAGCCCCGGGGGCTCTGGGGCCAACGTCCTGACTTTC.